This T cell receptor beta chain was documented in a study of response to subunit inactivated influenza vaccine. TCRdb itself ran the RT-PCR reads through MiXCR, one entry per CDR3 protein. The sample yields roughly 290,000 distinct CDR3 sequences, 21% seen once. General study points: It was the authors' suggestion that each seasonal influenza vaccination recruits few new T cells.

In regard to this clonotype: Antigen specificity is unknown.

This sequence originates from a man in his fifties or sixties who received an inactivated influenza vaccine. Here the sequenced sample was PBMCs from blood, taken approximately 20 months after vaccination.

This CDR3 is CASSYLTDIYGYTF. DNA for the CDR3: TGTGCCAGCAGTTACCTGACCGACATATATGGCTACACCTTC. This chain uses TRBV6-2 or TRBV6-3 with TRBJ1-2; D remains ambiguous. Germline CDR1 is MNHEY and CDR2 is SVGEGT. V gave up 2 bases and J gave up 5 bases, with 12 bases separating them. CDR3 length: 14 residues.